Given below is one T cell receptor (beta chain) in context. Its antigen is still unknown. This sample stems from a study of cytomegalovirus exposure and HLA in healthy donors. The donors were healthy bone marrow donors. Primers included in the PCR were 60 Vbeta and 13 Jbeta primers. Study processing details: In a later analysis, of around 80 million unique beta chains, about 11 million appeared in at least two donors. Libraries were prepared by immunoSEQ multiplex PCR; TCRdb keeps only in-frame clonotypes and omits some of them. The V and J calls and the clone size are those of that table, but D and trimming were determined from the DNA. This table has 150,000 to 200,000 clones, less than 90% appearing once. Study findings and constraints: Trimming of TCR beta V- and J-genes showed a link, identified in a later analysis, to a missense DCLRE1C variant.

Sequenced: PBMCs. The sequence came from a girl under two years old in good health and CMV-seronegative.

The CDR3 bases are TGTGCCAGCAGCGTATCGACAGGGGGCTATGGCTACACCTTC. It specifies CASSVSTGGYGYTF. V is TRBV9 and J is TRBJ1-2; 9 positions match TRBD1. J was trimmed by 4 bases and V by 1 base; bases with no gene match: 2. CDR3 size: 14 residues. Germline V gene data show CDR1 as SGDLS and CDR2 as YYNGEE.